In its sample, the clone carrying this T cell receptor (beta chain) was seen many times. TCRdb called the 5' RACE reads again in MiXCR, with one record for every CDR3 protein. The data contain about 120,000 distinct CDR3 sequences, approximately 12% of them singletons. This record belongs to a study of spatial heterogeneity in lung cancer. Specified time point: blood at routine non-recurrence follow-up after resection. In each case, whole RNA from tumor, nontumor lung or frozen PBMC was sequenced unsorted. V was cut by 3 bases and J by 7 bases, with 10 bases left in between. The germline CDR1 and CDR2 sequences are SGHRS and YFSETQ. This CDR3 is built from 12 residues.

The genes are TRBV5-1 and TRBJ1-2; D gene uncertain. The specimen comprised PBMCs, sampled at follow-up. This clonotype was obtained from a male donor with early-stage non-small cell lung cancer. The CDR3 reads CASSSQEGGYTF. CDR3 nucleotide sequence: TGCGCCAGCAGCTCGCAGGAGGGTGGCTACACCTTC.